This T cell receptor beta chain was sequenced in a study of radiotherapy plus CTLA-4 blockade in lung cancer. Those with chemo-refractory metastatic non-small-cell lung cancer were treated with focal radiation combined with CTLA-4 blockade using ipilimumab. Generated by immunoSEQ multiplex PCR, the TCRdb table keeps only in-frame clones and is missing some. The table has about 48,000 clones, around 88% seen once. The CDR3 spans 15 residues. CDR1 and CDR2 (germline): MNHNS, SASEGT. The V gene end was trimmed by 4 bases and the J gene end by 1 base; junction bases not matched to a gene: 1. The source was peripheral blood, collected from a patient treated with radiotherapy plus ipilimumab. The origin of this receptor is a human donor with non-small cell lung cancer that progressed on radiotherapy plus ipilimumab. Some clones in this sample may be carry-over from other donors' samples. The chain carries TRBV6-1 and TRBJ2-6; 7 nucleotides line up with TRBD1. DNA of the CDR3: TGTGCCAGCAGTGGACAGGGATCTGGGGCCAACGTCCTGACTTTC. This sequence encodes CASSGQGSGANVLTF.